The 12 T cell receptor beta chains presented below share a single source sample, sequenced in a study of OX40 agonist ivuxolimab in advanced cancers. Clones were sequenced by immunoSEQ multiplex PCR, and TCRdb holds only the in-frame ones, with some missing. This sample has around 62,000 clones, with more than 75% found just once. The sample was CD4+ or CD8+ T cells sorted from blood, taken in a trial of the OX40 agonist ivuxolimab. These receptors were collected from an adult with an advanced solid tumor such as melanoma, head and neck, liver or kidney cancer.

The chain has TRBV28 and TRBJ1-1; D is uncertain. The CDR3 runs to 13 residues. Germline loops: CDR1 MDHEN, CDR2 SYDVKM. V dropped 8 bases and J dropped 0 bases, with 10 bases sitting between them. The CDR3 bases are TGTGCCAGCTCGGGGTCCATGAACACTGAAGCTTTCTTT. This encodes CASSGSMNTEAFF.

CDR3 residues: CATSRDQGTNYEQYF. In DNA form, the CDR3 reads TGTGCCACCAGCAGAGACCAGGGAACAAACTACGAGCAGTACTTC. This chain links TRBV15 with TRBJ2-7; D is possibly TRBD1 (5 bases). Germline loops: CDR1 LNHNV, CDR2 YYDKDF (reference sequence). The length of the CDR3 is 15 residues. Trimming left V 0 bases short and J 3 bases short, with 12 bases between.

The chain couples TRBV18 to TRBJ2-1, with 8 bases identical to TRBD1. The length of the CDR3 is 14 residues. With 4 bases clipped from V and 7 bases from J, the junction kept 6 bases outside the gene matches. Germline V gene lookup returns CDR1 KGHSH and CDR2 LQKENI. The CDR3 nucleotides read TGTGCCAGCTCACTACAGGGGGATGGGAATGAGCAGTTCTTC. Translated, it gives CASSLQGDGNEQFF.

The chain combines TRBV7-9 with TRBJ2-2; 7 nucleotides align to TRBD1. Germline CDR1 is SEHNR and CDR2 is FQNEAQ (reference sequence). The ends lost 2 bases at V and 5 bases at J; junction bases unmatched: 5. The CDR3 length is 15 residues. The CDR3 loop is CASSLSAGGTGELFF. The CDR3 nucleotides read TGTGCCAGCAGCTTATCGGCAGGGGGTACCGGGGAGCTGTTTTTT.

This sequence joins TRBV4-1 and TRBJ2-1, with D possibly TRBD1 on 6 matching bases. The CDR3 consists of 15 residues. Per germline, CDR1 MGHRA and CDR2 YSYEKL. V was cut by 3 bases and J by 6 bases, with 15 bases left in between. The DNA for the CDR3 is TGCGCCAGCAGCCAGAGGATACAGGGTTCCAATGAGCAGTTCTTC. It specifies CASSQRIQGSNEQFF.

The rearrangement links TRBV2 to TRBJ1-1; 8 positions agree with TRBD1. V lost 6 bases to trimming and J lost 1 base; unmatched junction nucleotides: 7. The CDR3 extends over 15 amino acids. Per germline, CDR1 SNHLY and CDR2 FYNNEI. The CDR3 loop is CASSGTGSPNTEAFF. CDR3 bases: TGTGCCAGCAGCGGGACAGGTTCCCCGAACACTGAAGCTTTCTTT.

V is TRBV28 and J is TRBJ1-5; tentatively, D is TRBD1 (6 bases). Germline CDR1 MDHEN, CDR2 SYDVKM. The V end lost 7 bases, the J end lost 2 bases, and 12 bases lay between the germline ends. The CDR3 is 14 residues long. The CDR3 nucleotides read TGTGCCAGCAACAGGGTGTGGGGCAATCAGCCCCAGCATTTT. Protein: CASNRVWGNQPQHF.

The gene calls are TRBV6-6 and TRBJ1-2; D unclear. V lost 6 bases, J lost 12 bases, and 17 bases lay in between. CDR1 is MNHNY, CDR2 SVGAGI, per germline (reference sequence). This CDR3 is 12 amino acids long. The CDR3 loop reads CASSPRIPTNTF. CDR3 bases: TGTGCCAGCAGCCCCCGAATCCCTACGAACACCTTC.

This clone is classed as medium-sized. V gene TRBV7-2 combines with J gene TRBJ1-2; 9 bases align to TRBD1. V lost 6 bases to trimming and J lost 2 bases; unmatched junction nucleotides: 7. CDR1 is SGHTA and CDR2 is FQGNSA in the germline V gene. The CDR3 has 15 residues. CDR3: CASSPRQGENYGYTF. DNA for the CDR3: TGTGCCAGCAGTCCTCGACAGGGGGAAAACTATGGCTACACCTTC. The full variable domain, rest sourced from reference TRBV7-2 and TRBJ1-2, is GAGVSQSPSNKVTEKGKDVELRCDPISGHTALYWYRQSLGQGLEFLIYFQGNSAPDKSGLPSDRFSAERTGGSVSTLTIQRTQQEDSAVYLCASSPRQGENYGYTFGSGTRLTVV.

The rearrangement links TRBV5-6 to TRBJ2-5; D ambiguous. The J call may be wrong; the DNA end is better matched by TRBJ2-7. Per the germline V gene, CDR1 is SGHDT and CDR2 is YYEEEE. The CDR3 is 15 residues long. The CDR3 is CASSSTRMFSYEQYF. The DNA of the CDR3 is TGTGCCAGCAGCTCAACCCGGATGTTCTCCTACGAGCAGTACTTC.

The chain carries TRBV5-1 and TRBJ1-1; possible D gene TRBD1, 6 bases. The CDR3 is 15 residues long. V shed 7 bases and J shed 1 base, with 17 bases lying between them. Germline V gives CDR1 SGHRS, CDR2 YFSETQ. The CDR3 nucleotides read TGCGCCAGCCACCGGGGGGGCAGATCGAACACTGAAGCTTTCTTT. This sequence encodes CASHRGGRSNTEAFF. The complete variable domain, with remaining parts taken from reference TRBV5-1 and TRBJ1-1, reads KAGVTQTPRYLIKTRGQQVTLSCSPISGHRSVSWYQQTPGQGLQFLFEYFSETQRNKGNFPGRFSGRQFSNSRSEMNVSTLELGDSALYLCASHRGGRSNTEAFFGQGTRLTVV.

The rearrangement links TRBV11-2 to TRBJ2-2; D possibly corresponds to TRBD1 (7 bases). This CDR3 contains 15 residues. Trimming took off 5 bases at V and 5 bases at J, with 15 bases between the two ends. In germline, CDR1 is SGHAT, CDR2 FQNNGV. The CDR3 is CASSRLTGRTGELFF. For the CDR3, the DNA is TGTGCCAGCAGCAGACTGACAGGGAGGACCGGGGAGCTGTTTTTT.